The entry below describes one TCR beta chain. Its target antigen remains unknown. The record has no base qualities; no much larger clone is one base away. CDR1 and CDR2, per the germline V gene, are LGHNA and YSLEER. The CDR3, from cysteine to phenylalanine, totals 15 residues. Only the CDR3 portion is preserved as DNA: 45 bases, with reading frame beginning at the first base. V gives up 0 bases and J gives up 6 bases, and the segment between their germline ends measures 14 bases. The data stem from a study of CD8 T cell repertoires and HIV-1 epitope variants (dated by TCRdb to the early 2020s). For the study in its entirety: T cells were stimulated in separate culture wells with each of twenty-five peptides representing autologous and known Gag and Nef epitope variants. Control conditions included a CMV, EBV and flu peptide pool, the Ebola AY9 epitope as negative control, and a no-peptide well. The epitopes tested were three Gag epitope families plus Nef HW9 and YT9. T cells were enriched using the EasySep Human T Cell Enrichment Kit and then co-cultured with an equal number of autologous T cell-negative cells acting as antigen-presenting cells. Cultures were maintained for about ten days in IMDM with gentamicin, and half-media changes adding IL-2, IL-7 and IL-15 were performed on days 3 and 7. A 1M T cell aliquot was kept as an uncultured baseline condition, separate from the 83 T cell cultures. Running each culture condition in triplicate, except for one peptide done in duplicate, gave a total of about 75 T cell cultures. Study-wide findings and limitations: The assay identified only TCR beta chains and indicated proliferation in response to antigen, without indicating T cell function or cytokine profile. About 5 clonotypes recognized the Nef KF9 family and one clonotype recognized the HW9 family, while no responses to the TAALDMSHF plasma variant were seen. The study identified roughly 9 antigen-specific TCR beta clonotypes, more than 5 of which appeared to be cross-reactive for autologous or known escape epitope variants.

The EasySep Human CD8+ T Cell Enrichment Kit was used on day 10 to isolate CD8+ T cells from every culture. Sequencing of TCR beta CDR3 regions was performed at survey depth on the immunoSEQ platform. The QIAamp DNA micro kit was used to extract genomic DNA from every cultured and uncultured CD8+ T cell population. Processing in the source paper ran as follows. Any sample with under 5,000 productive reads was excluded, and this exclusion removed about 6% of the roughly 80 cultures stimulated with HIV peptides. Sequences were trimmed to CDR3 by a MANAFEST web app, and nonproductive sequences, CDR3s under 5 amino acids, and sequences not starting with C or ending with F/W were removed. Clonotypes were classified as antigen-specific only if expansion was observed in at least 2 of 3 replicates versus the no-peptide control at FDR 0.01, only within one epitope family. In addition, a specific clonotype needed a frequency at least fivefold higher than in wells stimulated with peptides from other epitope families. TCRdb obtained this table from immuneACCESS and retained in-frame rearrangements with V and J assigned. These tables miss some clones; where compared with another copy, unresolved V genes account for less than half of the shortfall, and the remainder is unexplained. V and J calls and clone size are as listed in that table; D and trimming were resolved from the DNA. Present in this sample are under 100,000 clones, over 70% of which were seen just once. Together, the top ten hold about 26% of the sample.

The sequenced sample was uncultured baseline CD8+ T cells from peripheral blood mononuclear cells (PBMCs). The chain is encoded by TRBV4-3 joined to TRBJ1-2; no D gene can be assigned with confidence. The receptor was isolated from a male donor with HIV. The DNA is TGCGCCAGCAGCCAAGATACCGCATATCGTGATGGCTACACCTTC. Protein translation: CASSQDTAYRDGYTF.